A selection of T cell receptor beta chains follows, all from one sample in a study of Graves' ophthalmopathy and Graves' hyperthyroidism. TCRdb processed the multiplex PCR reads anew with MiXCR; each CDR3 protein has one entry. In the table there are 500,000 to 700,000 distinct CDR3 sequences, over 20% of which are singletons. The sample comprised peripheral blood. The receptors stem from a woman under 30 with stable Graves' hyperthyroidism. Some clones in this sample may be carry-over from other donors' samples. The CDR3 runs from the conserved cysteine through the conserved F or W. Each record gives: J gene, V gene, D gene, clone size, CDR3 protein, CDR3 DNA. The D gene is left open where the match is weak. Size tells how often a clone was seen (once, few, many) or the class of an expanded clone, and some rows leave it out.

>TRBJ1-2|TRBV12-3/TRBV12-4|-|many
CASSLWLVTGYTF
TGTGCCAGCAGTTTATGGCTCGTGACTGGCTACACCTTC
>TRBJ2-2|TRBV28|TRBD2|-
CAIPGGTGTGELFF
TGTGCCATCCCGGGGGGTACGGGCACCGGGGAGCTGTTTTTT
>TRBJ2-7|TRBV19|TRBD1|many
CASSMTGGSYEQYF
TGTGCCAGTAGTATGACAGGGGGTTCCTACGAGCAGTACTTC
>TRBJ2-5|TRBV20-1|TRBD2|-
CSAHTPGREWETQYF
TGCAGTGCTCACACCCCGGGGCGGGAGTGGGAGACCCAGTACTTC
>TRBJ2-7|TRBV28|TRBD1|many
CASYTAGGSYEQYF
TGTGCCAGTTACACCGCAGGGGGCTCCTACGAGCAGTACTTC
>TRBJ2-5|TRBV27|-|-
CASSFTGGFETQYF
TGTGCCAGCAGTTTTACGGGGGGCTTTGAGACCCAGTACTTC
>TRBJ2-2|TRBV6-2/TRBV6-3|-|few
CASSYDPIVNTGELFF
TGTGCCAGCAGTTACGATCCCATAGTGAACACCGGGGAGCTGTTTTTT
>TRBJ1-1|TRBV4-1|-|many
CASSRGWDTEAFF
TGCGCCAGCAGCCGGGGGTGGGACACTGAAGCTTTCTTT
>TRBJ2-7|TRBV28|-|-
CASSPSDGSHEQYF
TGTGCCAGCAGTCCGTCGGACGGTTCTCACGAGCAGTACTTC
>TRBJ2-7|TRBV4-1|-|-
CASSRVGETYEQYF
TGCGCCAGCAGCCGGGTTGGGGAAACCTACGAGCAGTACTTC
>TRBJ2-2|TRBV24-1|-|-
CATSDWGIGELFF
TGTGCCACCAGTGATTGGGGGATCGGGGAGCTGTTTTTT
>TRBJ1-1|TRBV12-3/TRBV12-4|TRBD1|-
CASSSPSGGPPNTEAFF
TGTGCCAGCAGTTCCCCTTCAGGGGGACCCCCGAACACTGAAGCTTTCTTT
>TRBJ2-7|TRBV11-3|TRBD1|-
CASRGQGVVEQYF
TGTGCCAGCAGAGGACAGGGGGTGGTCGAGCAGTACTTC
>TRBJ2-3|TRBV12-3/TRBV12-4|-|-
CASSWAGDTQYF
TGTGCCAGCAGTTGGGCGGGAGATACGCAGTATTTT
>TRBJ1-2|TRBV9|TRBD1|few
CASSEGRDRAPSGYTF
TGTGCCAGCAGCGAGGGGAGGGACAGGGCCCCCAGTGGCTACACCTTC
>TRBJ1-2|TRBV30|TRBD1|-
CAWATGTGRLSYGYTF
TGTGCCTGGGCTACCGGGACAGGGAGGCTAAGCTATGGCTACACCTTC
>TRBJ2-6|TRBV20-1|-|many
CSAWARVHSGANVLTF
TGCAGTGCTTGGGCCAGGGTACACTCTGGGGCCAACGTCCTGACTTTC
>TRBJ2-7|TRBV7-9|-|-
CASSPRQVSTYEQYF
TGTGCCAGCAGCCCTAGACAGGTCAGCACCTACGAGCAGTACTTC
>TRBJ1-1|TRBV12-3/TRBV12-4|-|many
CASSYGGWPEAFF
TGTGCCAGCAGTTATGGCGGGTGGCCTGAAGCTTTCTTT
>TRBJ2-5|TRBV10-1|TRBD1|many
CASIEQGGETQYF
TGCGCCAGCATTGAACAGGGGGGAGAGACCCAGTACTTC
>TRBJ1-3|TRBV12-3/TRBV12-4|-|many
CASSFGQSRNTIYF
TGTGCCAGCAGTTTTGGACAGTCCCGAAACACCATATATTTT
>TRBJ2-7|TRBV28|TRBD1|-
CASSFQGAGFEQYF
TGTGCCAGCAGTTTCCAGGGGGCGGGGTTCGAGCAGTACTTC
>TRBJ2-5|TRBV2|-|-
CASSDVGLLTQYF
TGTGCCAGCAGTGACGTAGGACTCTTAACCCAGTACTTC
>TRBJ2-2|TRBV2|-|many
CASSETAANTGELFF
TGTGCCAGCAGCGAGACAGCCGCGAACACCGGGGAGCTGTTTTTT
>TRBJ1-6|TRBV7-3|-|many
CASSLTVRGNSPLHF
TGTGCCAGCAGCTTAACCGTCCGCGGGAATTCACCCCTCCACTTT
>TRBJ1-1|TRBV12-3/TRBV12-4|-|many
CASSWVGHPSLNTEAFF
TGTGCCAGCAGCTGGGTTGGACACCCCTCCTTGAACACTGAAGCTTTCTTT
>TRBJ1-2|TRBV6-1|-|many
CASSRYGTDYGYTF
TGTGCCAGCAGCCGATACGGGACGGATTATGGCTACACCTTC
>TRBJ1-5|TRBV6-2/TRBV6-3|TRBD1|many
CASSWLAGGFQPQHF
TGTGCCAGCAGTTGGCTCGCAGGGGGCTTTCAGCCCCAGCATTTT
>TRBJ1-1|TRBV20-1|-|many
CSARDMGGHRAEAFF
TGCAGTGCTAGAGATATGGGTGGCCATCGGGCTGAAGCTTTCTTT
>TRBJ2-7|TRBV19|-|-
CASSTTGGGTEQYF
TGTGCCAGTAGTACGACAGGAGGGGGGACCGAGCAGTACTTC
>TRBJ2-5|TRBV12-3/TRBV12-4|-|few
CASSFSAALAQYF
TGTGCCAGCAGTTTTTCGGCAGCCCTGGCCCAGTACTTC
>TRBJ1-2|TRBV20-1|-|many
CSASGGDYGYTF
TGCAGTGCTAGTGGCGGGGACTATGGCTACACCTTC
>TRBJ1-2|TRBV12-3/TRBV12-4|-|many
CASSEPRGLSNYGYTF
TGTGCCAGCAGTGAGCCGAGGGGTCTCTCGAACTATGGCTACACCTTC
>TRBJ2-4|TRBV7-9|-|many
CASSLDGAKNIQYF
TGTGCCAGCAGCTTAGATGGAGCCAAAAACATTCAGTACTTC
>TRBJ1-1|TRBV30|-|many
CAWSRSDTEAFF
TGTGCCTGGAGCCGCTCGGATACTGAAGCTTTCTTT
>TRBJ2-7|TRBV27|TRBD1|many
CASSLRTGTDSYEQYF
TGTGCCAGCAGTCTAAGAACCGGGACAGATTCTTACGAGCAGTACTTC
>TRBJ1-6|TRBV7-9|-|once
CASSLDRQASPLHF
TGTGCCAGCAGCTTAGACCGACAGGCATCACCCCTCCACTTT
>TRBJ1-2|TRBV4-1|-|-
CASSQVGGRGYTF
TGCGCCAGCAGCCAAGTGGGGGGACGTGGCTACACCTTC
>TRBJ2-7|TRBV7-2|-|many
CASSLDAGGYEQYF
TGTGCCAGCAGCTTAGATGCAGGTGGCTACGAGCAGTACTTC
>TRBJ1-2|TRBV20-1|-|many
CSATNWTRANYGYTF
TGCAGTGCTACTAATTGGACCCGAGCTAACTATGGCTACACCTTC
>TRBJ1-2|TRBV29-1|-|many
CSVLMGAYGYTF
TGCAGCGTCCTGATGGGCGCCTATGGCTACACCTTC
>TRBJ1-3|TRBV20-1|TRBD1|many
CSARDRQTGDTIYF
TGCAGTGCTAGAGATCGACAGACAGGGGACACCATATATTTT
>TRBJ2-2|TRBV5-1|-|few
CASSLVGTLIEELFF
TGCGCCAGCAGCTTAGTTGGGACTCTCATCGAGGAGCTGTTTTTT
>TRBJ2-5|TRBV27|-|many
CASSTIRSSQETQYF
TGTGCCAGCAGTACCATAAGGAGCTCCCAAGAGACCCAGTACTTC
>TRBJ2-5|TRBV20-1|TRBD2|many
CSARSRTSGRLETQYF
TGCAGTGCTAGATCCCGGACTAGCGGGAGGCTCGAGACCCAGTACTTC
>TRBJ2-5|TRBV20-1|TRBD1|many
CSASFRTGVQETQYF
TGCAGTGCTAGTTTTCGGACAGGGGTCCAAGAGACCCAGTACTTC
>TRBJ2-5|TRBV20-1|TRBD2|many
CSARYGGGAVETQYF
TGCAGTGCTAGATACGGCGGGGGGGCCGTGGAGACCCAGTACTTC
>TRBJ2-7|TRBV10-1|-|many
CASSESGRDEQYF
TGCGCCAGCAGTGAGTCGGGGAGAGACGAGCAGTACTTC